Shown below are 31 T cell receptor beta chains from a single sample sequenced in a study of T-cell memory formation after mild COVID-19. Each CDR3 protein gets one entry after TCRdb re-called the 5' RACE reads with MiXCR. Here the sample spans approximately 50,000 distinct CDR3 sequences, around 12% being singletons. The sequencing input was PBMCs or a T cell subset sorted from them (not recorded which). Receptors originate from a man younger than 35 who had mild COVID-19 (a few samples of this study predate the infection). Cell type and time point are not known.

CDR3 coding DNA: TGCAGTGCTAGCCGGGCCGGGAACACTGAAGCTTTCTTT. It yields the protein CSASRAGNTEAFF. The chain uses TRBV20-1 and TRBJ1-1; D gene ambiguous. The CDR3 consists of 13 residues. The ends were cut back, 3 bases at V and 1 base at J, with 9 bases in the middle. Germline CDR1 DFQATT, CDR2 SNEGSKA (reference sequence).

There are many counts of this clonotype. The rearrangement links TRBV5-1 to TRBJ2-7; D uncertain. V gave up 0 bases and J gave up 2 bases, with 9 bases separating them. The CDR3 runs to 14 residues. Germline CDR1 SGHRS, CDR2 YFSETQ. The CDR3 DNA is TGCGCCAGCAGCTTGGACATTCTGACCTACGAGCAGTACTTC. It codes for CASSLDILTYEQYF.

This clonotype appeared many times. The chain couples TRBV29-1 to TRBJ2-1, with D perhaps given as TRBD1 or TRBD2 (6 bases each). This CDR3 has 15 amino acids. CDR1 and CDR2 from the germline V gene are SQVTM and ANQGSEA. Trimming left V 5 bases short and J 0 bases short, with 14 bases between. CDR3 residues: CSVNGGSNSYNEQFF. CDR3 bases: TGCAGCGTTAACGGGGGCTCAAACTCCTACAATGAGCAGTTCTTC.

A few counts support this clonotype. The chain has TRBV4-1 and TRBJ2-2; no definite D call. Looked up from germline, CDR1 is MGHRA and CDR2 is YSYEKL. CDR3 length equals 14 residues. Between the trimmed V and J ends, which lost 0 bases and 4 bases, there was a span of 6 bases. The chain's CDR3 is CASSQDPITGELFF. DNA of the CDR3: TGCGCCAGCAGCCAAGATCCCATCACCGGGGAGCTGTTTTTT.

The chain recombines TRBV30 with TRBJ2-1; no clear D. The CDR3 runs 11 residues. Germline V CDR1 and CDR2: GTSNPN, SVGIG (reference sequence). V was clipped by 2 bases and J by 7 bases, with 6 bases between them. CDR3 in DNA: TGTGCCTGGAGTTCTAGGAATGAGCAGTTCTTC. Encoded protein: CAWSSRNEQFF.

This clonotype came up many times. This chain links TRBV12-5 with TRBJ2-6; D uncertain. The V and J ends lost 7 bases and 2 bases respectively, with 6 bases between them. CDR3 length equals 13 residues. Per germline, CDR1 LGHNT and CDR2 FRNRAP. This CDR3 reads CASDGAGANVLTF. The CDR3 coding sequence is TGTGCTAGTGACGGAGCTGGGGCCAACGTCCTGACTTTC.

As to this clonotype: At one of its ends the junction is not consistent with the germline gene, which may arise from a read error. The chain employs TRBV28 and TRBJ1-1; D may be TRBD1 (6 bases). This CDR3 is built from 13 residues. Germline CDR1 is MDHEN and CDR2 is SYDVKM. The CDR3 bases are TGTGCCAGCCTCGGGGGCATGGATGGGGAAGGTTTCTTT. Translating it yields CASLGGMDGEGFF.

This clonotype has more than one count but fewer than ten. This chain connects TRBV10-1 to TRBJ2-5; TRBD2 might be the D (5 bases). V lost 8 bases and J lost 1, with 11 bases in between. Germline V gene sequence: CDR1 WNHNN, CDR2 SYGVQD (reference sequence). The CDR3 runs to 13 residues. The DNA of the CDR3 is TGCGCCAGCTCAAGGACTGGCCAAGAGACCCAGTACTTC. Translation gives CASSRTGQETQYF.

The chain couples TRBV7-2 to TRBJ2-7, with D possibly TRBD1 on 6 matching bases. Germline V gives CDR1 SGHTA, CDR2 FQGNSA. CDR3 length: 13 amino acids. Deletions cut 7 bases from V and 4 bases from J, with 14 bases between. The CDR3 DNA reads TGTGCCAGCACCACCGGGACACGGTACGAGCAGTACTTC. Translating gives CASTTGTRYEQYF.

The chain carries TRBV10-2 and TRBJ2-2; D unclear. Per the germline V gene, CDR1 is WSHSY and CDR2 is SAAADI. This CDR3 is built from 12 residues. Trimming left V 1 base short and J 6 bases short, with 3 bases between. The CDR3 loop reads CASSEWAGELFF. For the CDR3, the DNA is TGCGCCAGCAGTGAGTGGGCCGGGGAGCTGTTTTTT.

This rearrangement joins TRBV6-6 to TRBJ2-1; D is uncertain. CDR1 is MNHNY, CDR2 SVGAGI, per germline (reference sequence). This CDR3 region has 13 residues. V was trimmed by 5 bases and J by 8 bases, leaving 13 bases between them. The CDR3 region has the DNA TGTGCCAGCAGTCTCCAGTGGAAGGATGAGCAGTTCTTC. This sequence encodes CASSLQWKDEQFF.

This clonotype was recorded many times. This chain links TRBV7-2 with TRBJ2-7; TRBD1 aligns across 9 bases. The J segment lost 3 bases and the V segment lost 2 bases, leaving 5 bases of the junction unmatched. Germline loops: CDR1 SGHTA, CDR2 FQGNSA. CDR3 length: 15 amino acids. The DNA for the CDR3 is TGTGCCAGCAGCTTAAGGACAGGGGTTATCTACGAGCAGTACGTC. Its protein product is CASSLRTGVIYEQYV.

This clonotype has a handful of counts. This chain uses TRBV7-9 with TRBJ1-3; D is unclear. This CDR3 is built from 14 residues. Per germline, CDR1 SEHNR and CDR2 FQNEAQ (reference sequence). Trimming pared 0 bases from V and 4 bases from J, leaving 7 bases between. The CDR3 coding sequence is TGTGCCAGCAGCTTAGCAGGCACGGGAAACACCATATATTTT. Its translation: CASSLAGTGNTIYF.

The gene calls are TRBV5-1 and TRBJ2-7; D call uncertain. Trimming shortened V by 5 bases and J by 0 bases, and 9 bases separated the two germline ends. CDR1 and CDR2 (germline): SGHRS, YFSETQ. The CDR3 is 13 residues long. In nucleotides, the CDR3 is TGCGCCAGCAGATTGTGGGACTCCTACGAGCAGTACTTC. Translating it yields CASRLWDSYEQYF.

The chain carries TRBV7-3 and TRBJ1-2; D is undetermined. The CDR3 loop spans 15 amino acids. Germline V lookup: CDR1 SGHTA, CDR2 FQGTGA. The V end was cut by 4 bases, the J end by 2 bases, with 14 bases between. The CDR3 DNA is TGTGCCAGCAGCTCCTACTTGGCCACAAACTATGGCTACACCTTC. Its translation: CASSSYLATNYGYTF.

This clonotype was picked up many times. The chain joins TRBV6-1 to TRBJ2-2, with TRBD1 matching 10 bases. In germline, CDR1 is MNHNS, CDR2 SASEGT. The CDR3 contains 15 residues. The V and J ends lost 5 bases and 3 bases, in that order; junction bases with no gene match: 3. This chain's CDR3 is CASSRTGGDTGELFF. For the CDR3, the DNA is TGTGCCAGCAGTCGGACAGGGGGGGACACCGGGGAGCTGTTTTTT.

This clonotype was counted between two and nine times. The chain employs TRBV5-1 and TRBJ1-2; 7 bases are a match to TRBD1. The germline gives CDR1 SGHRS, CDR2 YFSETQ. This CDR3 comprises 16 residues. V dropped 4 bases and J dropped 6; count of bases not matched to a gene: 15. CDR3 sequence reads: CASSPQTGSSSDGYTF. The CDR3 coding sequence is TGCGCCAGCAGCCCTCAGACAGGGTCTTCTTCGGATGGCTACACCTTC.

This clonotype was observed a few times. One end of the junction is discordant with germline, which a read error may explain. The chain carries TRBV24-1 and TRBJ2-2; 9 bases fit TRBD1. Per the germline V gene, CDR1 is KGHDR and CDR2 is SFDVKD. The CDR3 totals 14 residues. CDR3 in DNA: TGTGCCGTCTCCGGGACAGGGAACCCCGGGGAGCTGTTTTTT. The encoded protein is CAVSGTGNPGELFF.

This clonotype has only a few counts. V usage is TRBV12-3 or TRBV12-4 and J usage is TRBJ1-1; D possibly corresponds to TRBD1 (5 bases). Between the trimmed V and J ends, which lost 3 bases and 5 bases, there was a span of 16 bases. The CDR3 spans 15 residues. CDR3 amino acids: CASSFPHAGDTEAFF. DNA for the CDR3: TGTGCCAGCAGTTTCCCCCACGCGGGGGATACTGAAGCTTTCTTT.

This clonotype was detected a few times. V and J are TRBV5-4 and TRBJ1-2, with D unclear. Trimming took 5 bases from V and 5 from J, leaving 16 bases between them. The CDR3 sequence is 14 residues long. CDR1 and CDR2 from the germline V gene are SGHNT and YYREEE (reference sequence). The CDR3 protein is CASRPPASVYGYTF. DNA for the CDR3: TGTGCCAGCAGACCCCCGGCCTCGGTATATGGCTACACCTTC.

This clonotype was found a few times. V gene TRBV20-1 combines with J gene TRBJ2-7; 7 nucleotides line up with TRBD2. The CDR3 is 11 residues long. Germline-derived CDR1 and CDR2 are DFQATT and SNEGSKA (reference sequence). V lost 7 bases, J lost 7 bases, and 7 bases stayed unmatched. The CDR3 nucleotides are TGCAGTGGTGGACTAGGCGGGGAGCAGTACTTC. Residues: CSGGLGGEQYF.

This clonotype was seen at least ten times. The chain combines TRBV29-1 with TRBJ2-2; a possible D gene is TRBD1 (6 bases). Looked up from germline, CDR1 is SQVTM and CDR2 is ANQGSEA. Trimming removed 6 bases from V and 1 base from J, with 12 bases in between. The CDR3 is made up of 14 amino acids. Here the CDR3 reads CSVSGVLNTGELFF. CDR3 DNA sequence: TGCAGCGTCTCAGGGGTTTTGAACACCGGGGAGCTGTTTTTT.

This rearrangement joins TRBV28 to TRBJ2-1; D remains unclear. Germline V gives CDR1 MDHEN, CDR2 SYDVKM. This CDR3 region has 13 residues. V shed 7 bases and J shed 3 bases, with 10 bases lying between them. The DNA for the CDR3 is TGTGCCAGCAAACCGGACGGCTACAATGAGCAGTTCTTC. It specifies CASKPDGYNEQFF.

This chain joins TRBV29-1 and TRBJ1-2; no reliable D call. The germline V and J ends were trimmed by 4 bases and 4 bases, with 7 bases remaining between them. Germline V gene sequence: CDR1 SQVTM, CDR2 ANQGSEA. The CDR3 runs 11 residues. The CDR3 nucleotides are TGCAGCGTTGGGGAGTTCTATGGCTACACCTTC. Protein sequence: CSVGEFYGYTF.

This clonotype came up a few times. This rearrangement joins TRBV12-3 or TRBV12-4 to TRBJ2-1, with 7 bases lining up with TRBD2. This CDR3 comprises 14 residues. The V and J ends lost 6 bases and 4 bases, in that order; junction bases with no gene match: 6. This chain's CDR3 is CASSWREGYNEQFF. CDR3 sequence (DNA): TGTGCCAGCAGCTGGAGGGAGGGATACAATGAGCAGTTCTTC.

Written as DNA, the CDR3 is TGTGCCAGCACCACCCTCGGGGGGTACACAGATACGCAGTATTTT. Its protein is CASTTLGGYTDTQYF. The chain employs TRBV27 and TRBJ2-3; 7 nucleotides agree with TRBD2. CDR3 size: 15 residues. Germline assignment: CDR1 MNHEY and CDR2 SMNVEV (reference sequence). V gave up 7 bases and J gave up 2 bases; unmatched junction bases: 9.

This clonotype was detected only a few times. The chain uses TRBV6-5 and TRBJ2-1, with 9 bases aligning to TRBD2. The CDR3 loop spans 15 amino acids. The junction had 7 bases not matched to a gene; V was cut back by 4 bases and J by 6 bases. Germline CDR1 is MNHEY and CDR2 is SVGAGI. The chain's CDR3 is CASSSGTSSSNEQFF. CDR3 DNA sequence: TGTGCCAGCAGTTCCGGGACTAGCAGTAGCAATGAGCAGTTCTTC.

The CDR3 spells CASSPGQGTREQYF. Written as DNA, the CDR3 is TGTGCCAGCAGTCCGGGACAGGGTACGCGTGAGCAGTACTTC. The rearrangement joins TRBV6-2 or TRBV6-3 to TRBJ2-7; 9 bases are a match to TRBD1. The CDR3 is made up of 14 amino acids. The germline gives CDR1 MNHEY, CDR2 SVGEGT. With V trimmed by 5 bases and J by 7 bases, 9 bases remained unmatched.

The V call is TRBV2, the J call TRBJ2-7; 8 bases match TRBD1. The junction had 5 bases not matched to a gene; V was cut back by 8 bases and J by 2 bases. The germline V gene has CDR1 SNHLY and CDR2 FYNNEI. This CDR3 comprises 13 residues. CDR3 nucleotides: TGTGCCAGCGCGGGACAGGTAGCCTACGAGCAGTACTTC. Encoded protein: CASAGQVAYEQYF.

This clonotype was recorded at least ten times. The V call is TRBV6-4, the J call TRBJ2-2, with TRBD1 identical over 7 bases. J lost 0 bases, V lost 5 bases, and 3 bases had no gene match. From germline, CDR1 is MRHNA and CDR2 SNTAGT. This CDR3 comprises 15 residues. The CDR3 loop is CASSPGTANTGELFF. For the CDR3, the DNA is TGTGCCAGCAGTCCCGGGACAGCGAACACCGGGGAGCTGTTTTTT.

This clonotype occurred a few times. V usage is TRBV5-1 and J usage is TRBJ2-3; TRBD2 aligns across 7 bases. The CDR3 is 13 residues long. The germline V gene has CDR1 SGHRS and CDR2 YFSETQ. The V gene end was trimmed by 0 bases and the J gene end by 8 bases; junction bases not matched to a gene: 3. The CDR3 region is CASSLEPSGTQYF. CDR3 in DNA: TGCGCCAGCAGCTTGGAGCCTAGCGGTACGCAGTATTTT.